Below are 5 T cell receptor beta chains sequenced from a single sample in a study of control samples from healthy donors and cancer patients. Assay: immunoSEQ multiplex PCR; the TCRdb copy retains only in-frame clones and omits some. The table shows 100,000 to 150,000 clones, with 90% occurring only once. The sequencing sample was made of blood. These receptor sequences come from a man aged 35 to 55 in good health.

This chain links TRBV3-1 (or the pseudogene TRBV3-2) with TRBJ2-7; unclear D gene. Trimming cost V 4 bases and J 3 bases, with 13 bases left between them. Germline-derived CDR1 and CDR2 are LGHDT and YNNKEL (reference sequence). The CDR3 totals 14 residues. The CDR3 region is CASSLWNNNYEQYF. The CDR3 DNA is TGTGCCAGCAGCCTCTGGAACAACAACTACGAGCAGTACTTC.

The J gene is TRBJ1-5, the V gene TRBV5-5; 9 nucleotides match TRBD1. The germline V gene encodes CDR1 SGHKS and CDR2 YYEKEE (reference sequence). V trimming: 3 bases; J trimming: 5 bases; junction bases outside the gene matches: 0. This CDR3 is built from 13 residues. The CDR3 region is CASSWDRDQPQHF. The CDR3 nucleotides read TGTGCCAGCAGCTGGGACAGGGATCAGCCCCAGCATTTT.

The chain carries TRBV5-4 and TRBJ1-1, with 8 positions matching TRBD1. The germline V gene encodes CDR1 SGHNT and CDR2 YYREEE (reference sequence). This CDR3 has 15 residues. J was trimmed by 4 bases and V by 4 bases; bases with no gene match: 9. The CDR3 sequence: CASSHRTGQGTEAFF. CDR3 in DNA: TGTGCCAGCAGCCATCGGACTGGACAGGGCACTGAAGCTTTCTTT.

The chain is built from TRBV9 and TRBJ1-5; 12 nucleotides match TRBD1. Unmatched junction bases numbered 5, after V lost 3 bases and J lost 7 bases. Germline loops: CDR1 SGDLS, CDR2 YYNGEE. This CDR3 region has 15 residues. Written as DNA, the CDR3 is TGTGCCAGCAGCGGCGGGACAGGGGGCGTGCAGCCCCAGCATTTT. It yields the protein CASSGGTGGVQPQHF.

This sequence joins TRBV19 and TRBJ1-2; 10 positions match TRBD1. Losses at the gene ends were 10 bases for V and 8 bases for J; bases not matched to a gene: 10. Germline V gives CDR1 LNHDA, CDR2 SQIVND (reference sequence). This CDR3 has 13 amino acids. CDR3: CAIPGQGLSGYTF. The CDR3 nucleotides read TGTGCCATCCCGGGACAGGGGCTTAGCGGCTACACCTTC. The full variable domain, in which reference TRBV19 and TRBJ1-2 provide the parts outside the CDR3, is DGGITQSPKYLFRKEGQNVTLSCEQNLNHDAMYWYRQDPGQGLRLIYYSQIVNDFQKGDIAEGYSVSREKKESFPLTVTSAQKNPTAFYLCAIPGQGLSGYTFGSGTRLTVV.